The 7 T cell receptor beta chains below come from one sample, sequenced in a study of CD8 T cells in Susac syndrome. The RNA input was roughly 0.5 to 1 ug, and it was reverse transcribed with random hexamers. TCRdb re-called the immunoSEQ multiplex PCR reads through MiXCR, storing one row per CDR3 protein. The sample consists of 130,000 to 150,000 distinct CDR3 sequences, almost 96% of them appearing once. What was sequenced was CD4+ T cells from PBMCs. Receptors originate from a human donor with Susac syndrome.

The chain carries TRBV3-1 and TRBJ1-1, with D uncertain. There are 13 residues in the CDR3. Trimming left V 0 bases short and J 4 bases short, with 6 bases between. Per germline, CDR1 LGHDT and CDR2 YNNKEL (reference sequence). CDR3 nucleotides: TGTGCCAGCAGCCAAGAGAGGCGCACTGAAGCTTTCTTT. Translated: CASSQERRTEAFF.

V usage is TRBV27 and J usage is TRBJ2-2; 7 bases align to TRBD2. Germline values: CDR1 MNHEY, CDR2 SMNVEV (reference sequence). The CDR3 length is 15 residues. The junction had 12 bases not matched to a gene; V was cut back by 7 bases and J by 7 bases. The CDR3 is CASTTWGGNGGELFF. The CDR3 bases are TGTGCCAGCACTACCTGGGGAGGGAACGGCGGGGAGCTGTTTTTT.

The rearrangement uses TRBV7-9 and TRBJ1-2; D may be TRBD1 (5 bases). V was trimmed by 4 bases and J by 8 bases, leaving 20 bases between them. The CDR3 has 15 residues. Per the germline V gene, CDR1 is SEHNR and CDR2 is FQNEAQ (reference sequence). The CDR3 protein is CASSSLRQLGGGYTF. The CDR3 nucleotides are TGTGCCAGCAGCTCGCTAAGACAGTTGGGCGGAGGCTACACCTTC.

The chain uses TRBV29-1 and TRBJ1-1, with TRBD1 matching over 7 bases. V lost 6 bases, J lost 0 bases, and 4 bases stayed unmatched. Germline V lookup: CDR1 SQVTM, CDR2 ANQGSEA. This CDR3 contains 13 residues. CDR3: CSVLGQMNTEAFF. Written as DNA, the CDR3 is TGCAGCGTACTGGGACAGATGAACACTGAAGCTTTCTTT. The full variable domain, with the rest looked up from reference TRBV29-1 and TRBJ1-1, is SAVISQKPSRDICQRGTSLTIQCQVDSQVTMMFWYRQQPGQSLTLIATANQGSEATYESGFVIDKFPISRPNLTFSTLTVSNMSPEDSSIYLCSVLGQMNTEAFFGQGTRLTVV.

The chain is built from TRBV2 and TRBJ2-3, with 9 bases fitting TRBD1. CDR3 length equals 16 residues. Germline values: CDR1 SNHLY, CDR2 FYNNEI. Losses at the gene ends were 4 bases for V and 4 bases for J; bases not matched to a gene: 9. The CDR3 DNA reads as TGTGCCAGCAGTGGCCAGCGGACAGGGGCCGCAGATACGCAGTATTTT. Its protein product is CASSGQRTGAADTQYF.

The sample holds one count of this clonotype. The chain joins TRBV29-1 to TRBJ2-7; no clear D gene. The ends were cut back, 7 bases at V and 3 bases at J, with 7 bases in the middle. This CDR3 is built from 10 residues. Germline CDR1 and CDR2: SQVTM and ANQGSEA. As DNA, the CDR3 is TGCAGCGCTGCCGACTACGAGCAGTACTTC. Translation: CSAADYEQYF.

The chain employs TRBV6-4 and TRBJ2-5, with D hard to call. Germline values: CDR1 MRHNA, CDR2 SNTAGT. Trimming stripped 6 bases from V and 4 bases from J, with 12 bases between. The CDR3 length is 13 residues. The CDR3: CASSPAPRETQYF. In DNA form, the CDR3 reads TGTGCCAGCAGCCCCGCTCCAAGAGAGACCCAGTACTTC.